Below, 5 T cell receptor beta chains from the same sample are listed, as sequenced in a study of CD4 T cells in relation to SARS-CoV-2 and coronaviruses (dated by TCRdb to the early 2020s). The receptor library was made with the immunoSEQ multiplex PCR assay. Drawn from immuneACCESS, this table holds only the in-frame rearrangements with V and J called that TCRdb kept. Clones are partly lost; checked studies trace under half to an unresolved V gene and leave the rest unexplained. Present in this sample are 30,000 to 45,000 clones, roughly 88% of which were seen just once. About a tenth of the sample is taken by the ten largest. Sequencing was carried out using memory CD4+ T cells from PBMCs. What this sample's cell subset or site label stands for: memory (non-naive) CD4+ T cells. Receptors were obtained from an adult with COVID-19.

The chain recombines TRBV2 with TRBJ1-3; the D is unclear. The CDR3 extends over 17 amino acids. V was shortened by 2 bases and J by 3 bases, with 17 bases between the two germline ends. Per germline, CDR1 SNHLY and CDR2 FYNNEI. CDR3 in DNA: TGTGCCAGCAGTGAACAGTTGATGACCGTTGGTGGAAACACCATATATTTT. Translating gives CASSEQLMTVGGNTIYF.

This sequence joins TRBV7-9 and TRBJ2-3; no definite D call. This CDR3 region has 11 residues. Germline-derived CDR1 and CDR2 are SEHNR and FQNEAQ (reference sequence). The V end was cut by 5 bases, the J end by 6 bases, with 6 bases between. The CDR3 DNA reads as TGTGCCAGCAGCCTTAAGGATACGCAGTATTTT. This codes for CASSLKDTQYF.

J is TRBJ2-6 and V is TRBV7-9; D may be TRBD2 (5 bases). This CDR3 region has 18 residues. Per germline, CDR1 SEHNR and CDR2 FQNEAQ (reference sequence). V gave up 1 base and J gave up 0 bases, with 13 bases separating them. CDR3 loop: CASSLVGRRISGANVLTF. CDR3 DNA sequence: TGTGCCAGCAGCTTAGTTGGGAGACGAATCTCTGGGGCCAACGTCCTGACTTTC.

The rearrangement links TRBV10-3 to TRBJ2-3, with 13 positions matching TRBD2. The CDR3 spans 13 residues. The V and J ends lost 9 bases and 6 bases, in that order; junction bases with no gene match: 3. Germline CDR1 and CDR2: ENHRY and SYGVKD. CDR3 DNA sequence: TGTGCCATATCGGGACTAGCGGGGGATACGCAGTATTTT. It specifies CAISGLAGDTQYF.

V usage is TRBV9 and J usage is TRBJ2-7, with TRBD2 matching over 8 bases. The V gene end was trimmed by 2 bases and the J gene end by 1 base; junction bases not matched to a gene: 11. Germline CDR1 and CDR2: SGDLS and YYNGEE. The length of the CDR3 is 17 residues. The CDR3 DNA is TGTGCCAGCAGCGTCAACCAAGCGGCGGGGGGTTCCTACGAGCAGTACTTC. This codes for CASSVNQAAGGSYEQYF.